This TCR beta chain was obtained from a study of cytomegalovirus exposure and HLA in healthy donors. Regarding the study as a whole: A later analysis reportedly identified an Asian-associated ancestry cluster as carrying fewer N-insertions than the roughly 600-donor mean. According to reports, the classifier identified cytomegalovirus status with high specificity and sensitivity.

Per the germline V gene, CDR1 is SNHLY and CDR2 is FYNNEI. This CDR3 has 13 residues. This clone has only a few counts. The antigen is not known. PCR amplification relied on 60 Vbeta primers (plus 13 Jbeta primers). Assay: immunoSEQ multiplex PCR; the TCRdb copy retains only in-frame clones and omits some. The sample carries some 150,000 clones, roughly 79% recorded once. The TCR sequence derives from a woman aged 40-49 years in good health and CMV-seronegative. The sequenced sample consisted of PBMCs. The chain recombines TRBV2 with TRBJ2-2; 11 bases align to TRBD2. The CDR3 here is CATSGSFSGELFF. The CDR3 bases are TGTGCAACTAGCGGGAGTTTTAGCGGGGAGCTGTTTTTT.